Below, one T cell receptor (beta chain) is given with its context. This sample was taken from a study of CXCR3-negative and CXCR3-positive naive CD8 T cells. The CDR3 length is 14 residues. Germline CDR1 reads SNHLY; CDR2 reads FYNNEI. All TRB cDNA libraries came from 5' RACE performed with UMI labels. TCRdb reanalyzed the 5' RACE reads and collapses them to one entry per CDR3 protein, without DNA. The sample features under 45,000 distinct CDR3 sequences, with 14% to 15% in its top ten. This chain joins TRBV2 and TRBJ2-2; TCRdb picks TRBD2, but there is no DNA to check that call. The material sequenced was memory CD8+ T cells from blood. This TCR was sampled from a human donor in good health. Some clones in this sample may be carry-over from other donors' samples. The CDR3: CASSGTSDTGELFF.